This T cell receptor beta chain was found in a study of OX40 agonist ivuxolimab in advanced cancers. Across the whole study: Hepatocellular carcinoma, melanoma, renal cell or head and neck cancer was diagnosed in the dose-escalation patients. The dose-escalation cohort was approximately 85% male, with a mean age of about 58 years, ranging about 23 to 90.

Assay: immunoSEQ multiplex PCR; the TCRdb copy retains only in-frame clones and omits some. The profile shows 77,000 or so clones, more than 85% of them singletons. Looked up from germline, CDR1 is SGHVS and CDR2 is FQNEAQ. The CDR3 runs 19 residues. V was cut by 1 base and J by 2 bases, with 21 bases left in between. The V gene is TRBV7-8, the J gene TRBJ1-3, with D perhaps TRBD1 (5 bases). This sequence was found in an adult with an advanced solid tumor such as melanoma, head and neck, liver or kidney cancer. Sequenced here: CD4+ or CD8+ T cells sorted from blood, sampled in a trial of the OX40 agonist ivuxolimab. CDR3 nucleotide sequence: TGTGCCAGCAGCTTAGATTTGGGGGGAGGATCGACTACTGGAAACACCATATATTTT. Its translation is CASSLDLGGGSTTGNTIYF. Filled out from reference TRBV7-8 and TRBJ1-3, the complete variable domain reads GAGVSQSPRYKVAKRGQDVALRCDPISGHVSLFWYQQALGQGPEFLTYFQNEAQLDKSGLPSDRFFAERPEGSVSTLKIQRTQQEDSAVYLCASSLDLGGGSTTGNTIYFGEGSWLTVV.